This T cell receptor (beta chain) was found in a study of shared clonotypes between healthy human individuals. Notes on the study in general: Naive CD4 clonotypes were shared across a handful of donors at 4% to 5%.

Original processing notes: Owing to the provision of junction-only sequences devoid of quality scores by immunoSEQ, filtering differed. Repertoires were generated with immunoSEQ multiplex PCR, while TCRdb's copy carries only in-frame clones and drops some. The V and J calls and the clone size are those of that table, but D and trimming were determined from the DNA. Found here are about 110,000 clones, about 71% of them singletons; the top ten hold approximately 24%. V dropped 3 bases and J dropped 3; count of bases not matched to a gene: 8. This CDR3 has 17 residues. Germline V gene lookup returns CDR1 SNHLY and CDR2 FYNNEI. A remark on this clone: The antigen is undetermined.

This clonotype was sampled from a woman aged 25 to 39 in good health. The chain couples TRBV2 to TRBJ2-2; TRBD1 agrees at 9 bases. Sequenced sample: memory CD8+ T cells sorted from blood. Subset given: CD45RO+ cells pooled with CCR7-negative TemRA cells. CDR3 DNA sequence: TGTGCCAGCAGTGAGTCGCCGGGACAGGGTCACACCGGGGAGCTGTTTTTT. It is translated as CASSESPGQGHTGELFF.